One T cell receptor beta chain is described in this entry. Sequenced by immunoSEQ multiplex PCR; TCRdb stores in-frame clones only, minus some. The top ten clones hold more than 3% of a sample with 350,000 to 400,000 clones, approximately 86% of them seen once. The data were taken from a study of Ad26.COV2.S vaccination and SARS-CoV-2 variants. The wider study: It was the COV1001 Ad26.COV2.S trial arm that included the donor.

The CDR3 sequence is 15 residues long. Trimming removed 2 bases at V and 3 bases at J, with 10 bases between. Per germline, CDR1 MNHEY and CDR2 SVGAGI. Sample treatment: 15 to 20 received Ad26.COV2.S at low or high dose, single or two shots; a few received placebo; per-sample allocation not given. It was on day 63 after the first vaccine or placebo injection that samples were taken. J is TRBJ2-2 and V is TRBV6-5; D could derive from TRBD1 or TRBD2 (5 bases each). Sequenced material: peripheral blood, taken in a trial of Ad26.COV2.S vaccine versus placebo. This TCR came from a person aged 18-60 years who received the Ad26.COV2.S COVID-19 vaccine or a placebo. The DNA for the CDR3 is TGTGCCAGCAGTTACCAGGGAGTCGACACCGGGGAGCTGTTTTTT. As protein: CASSYQGVDTGELFF.